This TCR beta chain was observed in a study of cytomegalovirus exposure and HLA in healthy donors. Study-wide context: Tens of millions of unique TCRs from HLA-typed donors made up an early data release. Study results and limitations: When analyzed later, the rates of TCR association showed variation by HLA locus, with DRB1 the most and HLA-C the fewest.

The PCR had 60 Vbeta and 13 Jbeta primers. The table came from immunoSEQ multiplex PCR; TCRdb's copy has only in-frame clones and leaves some out. This table has about 61,000 clones, about 89% appearing once. After removal of 0 bases from V and 4 bases from J, the junction contained 4 bases not matched to a gene. CDR1 is SGHAT, CDR2 FQDESV, per germline (reference sequence). The CDR3 loop spans 15 amino acids. Concerning this clone: Its cognate antigen is unknown.

The chain uses TRBV11-1 and TRBJ2-7; 9 bases map to TRBD2. Source material: PBMCs. This TCR came from a man younger than 45 in good health and CMV-seropositive. The CDR3 region has the DNA TGTGCCAGCAGCTTAGCATCAGGACTAGCGTACGAGCAGTACTTC. Its translation is CASSLASGLAYEQYF.